These T cell receptor beta chains were read from a single sample in a study of blood T cells in healthy people across ages. MiXCR, run by TCRdb on the 5' RACE reads, gives a single entry per CDR3 protein. The repertoire has about 900,000 distinct CDR3 sequences, about 48% of them found once; the top ten carry 10% to 15%. The material sequenced was blood. The receptors here all came from a man under 40 in good health. The CDR3 runs from the conserved cysteine through the conserved F or W. Each record gives: J gene, V gene, clone size, D gene, CDR3 protein, CDR3 DNA. The D gene is left open where the match is weak. Rows may omit the clone size; those that give it use once, few, many or a size class.

>TRBJ2-7|TRBV20-1|-|TRBD1
CSARDPGQGPYEQYF
TGCAGTGCTAGAGACCCTGGACAGGGGCCTTACGAGCAGTACTTC
>TRBJ2-7|TRBV7-9|few|-
CASSRQNLGEQYF
TGTGCCAGCTCTAGACAAAACCTGGGGGAGCAGTACTTC
>TRBJ1-6|TRBV7-3|-|-
CASSPTVNSPLHF
TGTGCCAGCAGCCCAACAGTAAATTCACCCCTCCACTTT
>TRBJ2-1|TRBV5-4|-|-
CASSSVPASENEQFF
TGTGCCAGCAGCTCGGTCCCAGCTAGTGAGAATGAGCAGTTCTTC
>TRBJ2-5|TRBV5-5|-|-
CASSLFLAPFQETQYF
TGTGCCAGCAGCTTGTTCCTAGCCCCGTTTCAAGAGACCCAGTACTTC
>TRBJ2-1|TRBV7-9|-|-
CASSSGTPAYNEQFF
TGTGCCAGCAGCTCTGGAACGCCTGCCTACAATGAGCAGTTCTTC
>TRBJ2-7|TRBV7-2|-|-
CASSFRDNLLYYEQYF
TGTGCCAGCAGCTTCAGGGATAATTTACTCTACTACGAGCAGTACTTC
>TRBJ2-7|TRBV7-2|-|-
CASSLSQGHEQYF
TGTGCCAGCAGCCTCTCGCAGGGTCACGAGCAGTACTTC
>TRBJ2-3|TRBV27|once|-
CASSLFPDTDTQYF
TGTGCCAGCAGTTTATTCCCAGACACAGATACGCAGTATTTT
>TRBJ2-1|TRBV29-1|-|TRBD2
CSAGGAESSYNEQFF
TGCAGCGCCGGGGGGGCGGAAAGCTCCTACAATGAGCAGTTCTTC
>TRBJ2-1|TRBV3-1|-|-
CASSQDFGGGGEQFF
TGTGCCAGCAGCCAAGATTTTGGAGGGGGGGGTGAGCAGTTCTTC
>TRBJ2-3|TRBV7-9|few|-
CASRPSRASVTDTQYF
TGTGCCAGCAGACCAAGTCGGGCTTCGGTCACAGATACGCAGTATTTT
>TRBJ2-7|TRBV5-1|-|-
CASSSEGAHFVNEQYF
TGCGCCAGCAGCTCGGAGGGGGCGCATTTTGTCAACGAGCAGTACTTC
>TRBJ2-7|TRBV3-1|-|-
CASSQGLVYWNEQYF
TGTGCCAGCAGCCAGGGCCTCGTCTATTGGAATGAGCAGTACTTC
>TRBJ1-2|TRBV2|few|-
CASISTNYGYTF
TGTGCCAGCATTTCGACTAACTATGGCTACACCTTC
>TRBJ2-1|TRBV7-7|-|-
CASSLSPGTATEQFF
TGTGCTAGCAGCTTATCTCCCGGGACCGCCACTGAGCAGTTCTTC
>TRBJ2-1|TRBV29-1|few|-
CSVEVAHEYEQFF
TGCAGCGTTGAAGTTGCCCACGAGTATGAGCAGTTCTTC
>TRBJ2-1|TRBV20-1|few|-
CSAPFPRNEQFF
TGCAGTGCTCCGTTCCCTAGGAATGAGCAGTTCTTC
>TRBJ2-3|TRBV7-2|few|-
CASSLGLTNTDTQYF
TGTGCCAGCAGCTTGGGTCTGACTAACACAGATACGCAGTATTTT
>TRBJ2-5|TRBV7-2|once|-
CASSARGLASGQETQYF
TGTGCCAGCAGTGCAAGAGGTTTGGCGAGCGGACAAGAGACCCAGTACTTC
>TRBJ2-1|TRBV5-1|many|TRBD2
CASSYSGGYNEQFF
TGCGCCAGCAGCTACAGCGGGGGATACAATGAGCAGTTCTTC
>TRBJ2-5|TRBV7-8|-|-
CASSLGLVAGLQETQYF
TGTGCCAGCAGCTTAGGTCTGGTGGCAGGTCTACAAGAGACCCAGTACTTC
>TRBJ2-7|TRBV3-1|few|-
CASSQLGRYEQYF
TGTGCCAGCAGCCAACTGGGCCGCTACGAGCAGTACTTC
>TRBJ2-7|TRBV7-9|-|TRBD1
CASSFATGASYEQYF
TGTGCCAGCAGCTTTGCGACAGGGGCATCCTACGAGCAGTACTTC
>TRBJ1-2|TRBV6-6|-|TRBD1
CASSYSSGTGNYGYTF
TGTGCCAGCAGTTACTCTTCCGGGACAGGGAACTATGGCTACACCTTC
>TRBJ2-7|TRBV20-1|-|TRBD1
CSAALTGLPYEQYF
TGCAGTGCTGCATTGACAGGGCTTCCCTACGAGCAGTACTTC
>TRBJ2-7|TRBV6-5|-|-
CASTPREEGYEQYF
TGTGCCAGCACCCCTCGGGAAGAGGGTTACGAGCAGTACTTC
>TRBJ2-7|TRBV3-1|few|TRBD1
CASSQGAGGEQYF
TGTGCCAGCAGCCAAGGGGCAGGGGGCGAGCAGTACTTC
>TRBJ2-3|TRBV4-1|-|-
CASSQTPIGTDTQYF
TGCGCCAGCAGCCAAACTCCTATCGGAACAGATACGCAGTATTTT
>TRBJ2-7|TRBV29-1|few|-
CSANAGQGNYEQYF
TGCAGCGCCAACGCCGGGCAGGGAAACTACGAGCAGTACTTC
>TRBJ2-7|TRBV29-1|few|-
CSAMGLGRSYEQYF
TGCAGCGCCATGGGACTGGGCCGCTCCTACGAGCAGTACTTC
>TRBJ2-5|TRBV6-2/TRBV6-3|-|-
CASSSPPASTTETQYF
TGTGCCAGCAGTTCACCCCCGGCTAGTACTACAGAGACCCAGTACTTC
>TRBJ2-3|TRBV27|many|-
CARRTGVGTDTQYF
TGTGCCAGGCGGACTGGGGTGGGCACAGATACGCAGTATTTT
>TRBJ1-5|TRBV7-2|-|-
CASSSMGASQPQHF
TGTGCCAGCAGCTCCATGGGGGCGAGTCAGCCCCAGCATTTT
>TRBJ2-5|TRBV7-2|-|-
CASSLPRTVGWDEQYF
TGTGCCAGCAGCTTACCACGGACGGTCGGGTGGGATGAGCAGTACTTC
>TRBJ2-1|TRBV7-3|-|TRBD2
CASSAGLADEQFF
TGTGCCAGCAGCGCGGGACTAGCGGATGAGCAGTTCTTC
>TRBJ2-2|TRBV29-1|-|TRBD1
CSVHRGSAGELFF
TGCAGCGTTCACAGGGGGAGCGCCGGGGAGCTGTTTTTT
>TRBJ2-7|TRBV7-2|few|-
CASSSKWAGSQSQYF
TGTGCCAGCAGCTCAAAGTGGGCGGGCTCGCAATCCCAGTACTTC
>TRBJ2-4|TRBV7-2|once|-
CASSQAQAGAKNIQYF
TGTGCCAGCAGCCAAGCTCAGGCGGGGGCCAAAAACATTCAGTACTTC
>TRBJ1-6|TRBV3-1|-|-
CASSKGSGQRGSPLHF
TGTGCCAGCAGCAAAGGTAGCGGACAGAGGGGATCACCCCTCCACTTT
>TRBJ2-1|TRBV2|few|-
CASRAGTDTYNEQFF
TGTGCCAGCAGGGCCGGGACGGACACCTACAATGAGCAGTTCTTC